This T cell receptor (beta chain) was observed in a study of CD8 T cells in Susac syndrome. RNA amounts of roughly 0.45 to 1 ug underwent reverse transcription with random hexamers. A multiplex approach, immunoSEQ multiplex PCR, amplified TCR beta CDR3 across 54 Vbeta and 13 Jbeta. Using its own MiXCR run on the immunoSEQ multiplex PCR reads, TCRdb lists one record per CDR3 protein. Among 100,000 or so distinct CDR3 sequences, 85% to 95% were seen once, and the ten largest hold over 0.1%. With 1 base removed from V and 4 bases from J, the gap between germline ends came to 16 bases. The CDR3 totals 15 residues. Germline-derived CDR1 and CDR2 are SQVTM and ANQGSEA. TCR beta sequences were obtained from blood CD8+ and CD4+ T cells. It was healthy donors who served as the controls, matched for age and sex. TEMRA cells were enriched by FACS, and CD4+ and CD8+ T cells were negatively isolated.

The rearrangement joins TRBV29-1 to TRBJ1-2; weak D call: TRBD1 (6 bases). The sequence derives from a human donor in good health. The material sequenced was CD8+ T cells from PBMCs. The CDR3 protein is CSVEVETGKGYGYTF. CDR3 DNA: TGCAGCGTTGAAGTTGAAACAGGGAAGGGCTATGGCTACACCTTC.